This paragraph reports one T cell receptor beta chain. Its antigen remains unknown. This sample includes further DNA sequences coding for the same CDR3. Using immunoSEQ multiplex PCR, the repertoire was profiled, and TCRdb retains in-frame clones only, with some absent. The table has around 700,000 clones, about 74% seen once. These data come from a study of shared clonotypes between healthy human individuals. V was pared by 4 bases and J by 3 bases, with 6 bases between. CDR3 length: 12 residues. Looked up from germline, CDR1 is SNHLY and CDR2 is FYNNEI. The study, taken as a whole, reports: Estimated richness values were generally larger in naive subsets than in memory subsets.

This TCR was sampled from a woman in her twenties or thirties in good health. The chain is built from TRBV2 and TRBJ1-1; the D is unclear. The sequenced sample consisted of memory CD4+ T cells sorted from blood. Subset noted: CD45RA-negative fraction. Written as DNA, the CDR3 is TGTGCCAGCAGTGCGGGGTACACTGAAGCTTTCTTT. It encodes CASSAGYTEAFF.